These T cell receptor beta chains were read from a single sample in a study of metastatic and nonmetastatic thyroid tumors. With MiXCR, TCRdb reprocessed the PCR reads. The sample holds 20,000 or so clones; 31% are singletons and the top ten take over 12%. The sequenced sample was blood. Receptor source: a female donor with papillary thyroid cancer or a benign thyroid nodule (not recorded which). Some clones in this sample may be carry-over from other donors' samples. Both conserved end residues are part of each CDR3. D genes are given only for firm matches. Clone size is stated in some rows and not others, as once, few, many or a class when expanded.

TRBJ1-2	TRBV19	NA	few	CASSGGPTF	TGTGCCAGTAGTGGGGGACCTACCTTC
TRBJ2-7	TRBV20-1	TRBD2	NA	CSAPLAGGGYEQYF	TGCAGTGCACCACTAGCGGGAGGGGGTTACGAGCAGTACTTC
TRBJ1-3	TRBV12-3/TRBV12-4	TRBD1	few	CASSFGTGGPGNTIYF	TGTGCCAGCAGTTTTGGGACAGGGGGCCCTGGAAACACCATATATTTT
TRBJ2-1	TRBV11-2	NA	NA	CASSDLGLSYNEQFF	TGTGCCAGCAGCGACCTTGGCCTGTCCTACAATGAGCAGTTCTTC
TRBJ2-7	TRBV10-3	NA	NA	CAISYPGISYEQYF	TGTGCCATCAGTTATCCGGGCATCTCCTACGAGCAGTACTTC
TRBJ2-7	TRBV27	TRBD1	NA	CASSQTGVWEQYF	TGTGCCAGCAGTCAAACAGGGGTGTGGGAGCAGTACTTC
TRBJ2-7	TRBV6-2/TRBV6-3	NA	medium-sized	CASSPLVDSYEQYF	TGTGCCAGCAGCCCCCTTGTGGATTCCTACGAGCAGTACTTC
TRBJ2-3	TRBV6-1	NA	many	CASSAAEGHVDTQYF	TGTGCCAGCAGTGCCGCCGAAGGCCATGTAGATACGCAGTATTTT
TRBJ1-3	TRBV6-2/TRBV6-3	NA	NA	CASSQGAVGSGNTIYF	TGCGCCAGCAGCCAAGGGGCCGTGGGCTCTGGAAACACCATATATTTT
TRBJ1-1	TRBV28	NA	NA	CASSFRGPRSRGAFF	TGTGCCAGCAGTTTTAGAGGGCCGCGGTCGCGGGGTGCTTTCTTT
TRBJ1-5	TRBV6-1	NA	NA	CASSEVYQNQHF	TGTGCCAGCAGTGAAGTGTATCAGAACCAGCATTTT
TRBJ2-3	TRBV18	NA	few	CASSPDYLSTDTQYF	TGTGCCAGCTCCCCGGACTACCTTAGCACAGATACGCAGTATTTT
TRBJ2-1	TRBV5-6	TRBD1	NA	CASSFFRPGGNYEQFF	TGTGCCAGCAGCTTTTTTAGGCCAGGGGGCAATTATGAGCAGTTCTTC
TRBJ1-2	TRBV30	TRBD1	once	CAWSDWTGSGYGYTF	TGTGCCTGGAGTGATTGGACAGGGTCTGGCTATGGCTACACCTTC
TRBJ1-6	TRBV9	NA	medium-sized	CASSVGLGRISPLHF	TGTGCCAGCAGCGTAGGTCTGGGACGAATTTCACCCCTCCACTTT
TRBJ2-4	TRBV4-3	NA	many	CASSQEYMVIAKNIQYF	TGCGCCAGCAGCCAAGAGTACATGGTTATTGCCAAAAACATTCAGTACTTC
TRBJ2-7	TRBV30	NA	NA	CAWSANWEQYF	TGTGCCTGGAGCGCAAACTGGGAGCAGTACTTC
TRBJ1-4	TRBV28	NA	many	CASSYNRRGEKLFF	TGTGCCAGCAGTTATAACAGGAGGGGAGAAAAACTGTTTTTT
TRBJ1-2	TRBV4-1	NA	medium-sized	CASSQAPYLDGYTF	TGCGCCAGCAGCCAAGCACCCTATTTGGATGGCTACACCTTC
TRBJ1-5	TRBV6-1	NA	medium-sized	CASSEQYSNQPQHF	TGTGCCAGCAGTGAACAATATAGCAATCAGCCCCAGCATTTT
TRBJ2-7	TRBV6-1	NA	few	CASSGSPTYEQYF	TGTGCCAGCAGCGGATCCCCTACCTACGAGCAGTACTTC
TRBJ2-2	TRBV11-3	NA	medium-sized	CASSPGEQNTGELFF	TGTGCCAGCAGCCCAGGGGAACAAAACACCGGGGAGCTGTTTTTT
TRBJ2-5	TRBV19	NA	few	CASSEQETQYF	TGTGCCAGTAGTGAACAAGAGACCCAGTACTTC
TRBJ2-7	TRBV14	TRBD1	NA	CASSHIWDRVSYEQYF	TGTGCCAGCAGCCATATTTGGGACAGGGTGTCCTACGAGCAGTACTTC
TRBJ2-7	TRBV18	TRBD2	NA	CASSPVLVVAGGTYEQYF	TGTGCCAGCTCACCGGTATTGGTAGTAGCGGGAGGGACCTACGAGCAGTACTTC
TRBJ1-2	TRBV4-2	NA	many	CASSSQLREDKYGYTF	TGTGCCAGCAGCTCCCAACTGAGGGAGGATAAATATGGCTACACCTTC
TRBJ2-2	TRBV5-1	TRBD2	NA	CASSLAAGGITGELFF	TGCGCCAGCAGCTTGGCCGCGGGAGGCATCACCGGGGAGCTGTTTTTT
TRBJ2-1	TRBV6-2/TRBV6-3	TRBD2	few	CASSHPTSGSTSYNEQFF	TGTGCCAGCAGCCATCCAACTAGCGGGAGTACTTCCTACAATGAGCAGTTCTTC
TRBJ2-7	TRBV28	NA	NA	CASSFISFMEQYF	TGTGCCAGCAGTTTTATTTCCTTTATGGAGCAGTACTTC
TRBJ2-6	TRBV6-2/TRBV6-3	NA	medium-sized	CASSYEHSGANVLTF	TGTGCCAGCAGTTACGAACACTCTGGGGCCAACGTCCTGACTTTC
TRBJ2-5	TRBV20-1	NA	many	CSATDQETQYF	TGCAGTGCTACAGACCAAGAGACCCAGTACTTC
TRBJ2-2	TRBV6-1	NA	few	CASSDWTGELFF	TGTGCCAGCAGTGACTGGACCGGGGAGCTGTTTTTT
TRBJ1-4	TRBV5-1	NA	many	CASSPVQATNEKLFF	TGCGCCAGCAGCCCGGTGCAAGCAACTAATGAAAAACTGTTTTTT
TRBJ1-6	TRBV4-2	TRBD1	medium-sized	CASSEAGTANSPLHF	TGTGCCAGCAGCGAGGCCGGGACAGCTAATTCACCCCTCCACTTT
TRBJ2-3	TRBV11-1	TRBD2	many	CASSSLPGLAGSDTQYF	TGTGCCAGCAGCTCCTTACCGGGACTAGCGGGGTCAGATACGCAGTATTTT
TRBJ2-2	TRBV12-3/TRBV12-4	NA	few	CASTPGRANTGELFF	TGTGCCAGCACCCCAGGCAGGGCGAACACCGGGGAGCTGTTTTTT
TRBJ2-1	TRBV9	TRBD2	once	CASSARSGRADEQFF	TGTGCCAGCAGCGCGCGTAGCGGGAGGGCCGATGAGCAGTTCTTC
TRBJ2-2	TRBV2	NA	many	CASTAGIGELFF	TGTGCCAGCACCGCGGGAATAGGGGAGCTGTTTTTT
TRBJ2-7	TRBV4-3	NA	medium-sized	CASSQDEGTISYEQYF	TGCGCCAGCAGCCAAGATGAGGGCACGATCTCCTACGAGCAGTACTTC
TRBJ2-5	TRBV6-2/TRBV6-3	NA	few	CASISSQRGNKETQYF	TGTGCCAGCATCTCATCACAGCGAGGAAATAAAGAGACCCAGTACTTC
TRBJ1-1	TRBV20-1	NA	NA	CSAEGQPNTEAFF	TGCAGTGCTGAGGGGCAGCCGAACACTGAAGCTTTCTTT
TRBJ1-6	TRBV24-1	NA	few	CATSEGNSPLHF	TGTGCCACCAGTGAAGGGAATTCACCCCTCCACTTT
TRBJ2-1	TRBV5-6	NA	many	CASSLEISRDNEQFF	TGTGCCAGCAGCTTGGAAATTTCACGAGACAATGAGCAGTTCTTC
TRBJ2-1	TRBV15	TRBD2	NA	CATSRYVGTSLHNEQFF	TGTGCCACCAGCAGGTACGTCGGGACTAGCCTCCACAATGAGCAGTTCTTC
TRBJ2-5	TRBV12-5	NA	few	CASGSALGGQLRETQYF	TGTGCTAGTGGTTCCGCACTCGGGGGTCAGCTCCGGGAGACCCAGTACTTC
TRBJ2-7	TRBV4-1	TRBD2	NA	CASSPLRLAASYEQYF	TGCGCCAGCAGCCCTTTAAGGCTAGCGGCATCCTACGAGCAGTACTTC
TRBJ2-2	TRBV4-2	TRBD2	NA	CATCLGLADTGELFF	TGTGCCACCTGCCTAGGACTAGCGGACACCGGGGAGCTGTTTTTT